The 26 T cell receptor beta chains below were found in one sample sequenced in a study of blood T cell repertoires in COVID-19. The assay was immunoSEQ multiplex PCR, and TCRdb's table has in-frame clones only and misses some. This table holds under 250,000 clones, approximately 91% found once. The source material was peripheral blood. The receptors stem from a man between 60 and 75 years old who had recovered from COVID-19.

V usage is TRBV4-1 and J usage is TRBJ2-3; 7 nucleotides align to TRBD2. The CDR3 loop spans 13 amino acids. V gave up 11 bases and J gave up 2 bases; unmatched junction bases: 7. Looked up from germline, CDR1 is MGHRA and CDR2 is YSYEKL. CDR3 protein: CASGGSSTDTQYF. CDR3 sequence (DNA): TGCGCCTCCGGGGGGTCCTCCACAGATACGCAGTATTTT.

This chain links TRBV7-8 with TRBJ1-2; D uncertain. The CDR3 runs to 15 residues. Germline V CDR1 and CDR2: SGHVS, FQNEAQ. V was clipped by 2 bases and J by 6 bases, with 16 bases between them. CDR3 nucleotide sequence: TGTGCCAGCAGCTTATATACACGATCGATGGATGGCTACACCTTC. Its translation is CASSLYTRSMDGYTF.

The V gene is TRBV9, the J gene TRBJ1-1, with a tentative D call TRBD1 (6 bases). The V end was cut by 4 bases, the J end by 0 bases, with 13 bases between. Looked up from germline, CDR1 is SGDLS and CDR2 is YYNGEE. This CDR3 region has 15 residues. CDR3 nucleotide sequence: TGTGCCAGCAGCTCTAACACAGGGATGAACACTGAAGCTTTCTTT. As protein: CASSSNTGMNTEAFF.

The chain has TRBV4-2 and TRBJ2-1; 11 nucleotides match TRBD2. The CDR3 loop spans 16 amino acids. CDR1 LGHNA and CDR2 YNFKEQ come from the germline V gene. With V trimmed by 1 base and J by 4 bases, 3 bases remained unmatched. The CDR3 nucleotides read TGTGCCAGCAGCCAAGGGGGACTAGCGGAATACAATGAGCAGTTCTTC. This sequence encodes CASSQGGLAEYNEQFF.

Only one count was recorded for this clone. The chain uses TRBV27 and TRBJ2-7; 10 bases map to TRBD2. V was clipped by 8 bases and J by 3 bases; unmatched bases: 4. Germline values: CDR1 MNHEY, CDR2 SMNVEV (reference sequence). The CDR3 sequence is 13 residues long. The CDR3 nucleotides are TGTGCCAGCTCTAAGCGGGAGGGCTACGAGCAGTACTTC. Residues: CASSKREGYEQYF.

The CDR3 here is CASSQVTSGRDNEQFF. CDR3 DNA sequence: TGCGCCAGCAGCCAAGTTACTAGCGGGAGGGACAATGAGCAGTTCTTC. This chain joins TRBV4-1 and TRBJ2-1; 13 nucleotides match TRBD2. The CDR3 sequence is 16 residues long. Germline V CDR1 and CDR2: MGHRA, YSYEKL. V shed 1 base, J shed 5 bases, and the junction held 2 bases outside the gene matches.

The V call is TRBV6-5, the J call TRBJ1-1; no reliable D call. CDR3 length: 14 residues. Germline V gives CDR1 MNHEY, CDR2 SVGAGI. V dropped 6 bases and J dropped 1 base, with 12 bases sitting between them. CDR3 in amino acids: CASSRREANTEAFF. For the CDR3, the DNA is TGTGCCAGCAGCCGACGGGAGGCGAACACTGAAGCTTTCTTT.

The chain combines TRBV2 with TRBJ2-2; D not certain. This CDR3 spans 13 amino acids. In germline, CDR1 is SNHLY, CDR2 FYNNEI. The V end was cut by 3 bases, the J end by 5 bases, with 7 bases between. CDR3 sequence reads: CASSDYGTGELFF. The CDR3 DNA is TGTGCCAGCAGTGATTACGGTACCGGGGAGCTGTTTTTT.

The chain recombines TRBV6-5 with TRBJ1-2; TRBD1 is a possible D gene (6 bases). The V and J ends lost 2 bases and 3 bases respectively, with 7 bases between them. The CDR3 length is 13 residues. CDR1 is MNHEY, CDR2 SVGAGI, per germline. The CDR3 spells CASSYGGYYGYTF. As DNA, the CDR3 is TGTGCCAGCAGTTACGGGGGCTACTATGGCTACACCTTC.

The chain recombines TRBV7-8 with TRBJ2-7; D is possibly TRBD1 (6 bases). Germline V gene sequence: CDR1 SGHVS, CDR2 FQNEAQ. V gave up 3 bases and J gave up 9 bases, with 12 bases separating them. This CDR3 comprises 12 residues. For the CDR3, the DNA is TGTGCCAGCAGCTTGGACAGATCAGCGCAGTACTTC. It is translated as CASSLDRSAQYF.

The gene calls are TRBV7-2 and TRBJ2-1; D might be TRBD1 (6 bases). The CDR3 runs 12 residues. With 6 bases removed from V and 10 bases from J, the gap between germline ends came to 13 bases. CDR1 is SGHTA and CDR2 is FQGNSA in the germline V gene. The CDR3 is CASRTGVREQFF. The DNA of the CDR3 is TGTGCCAGCAGGACAGGAGTGAGGGAGCAGTTCTTC.

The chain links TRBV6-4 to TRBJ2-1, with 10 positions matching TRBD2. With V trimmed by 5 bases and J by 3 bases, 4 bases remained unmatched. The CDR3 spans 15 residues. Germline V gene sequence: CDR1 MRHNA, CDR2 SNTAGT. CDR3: CASSRGLAVYNEQFF. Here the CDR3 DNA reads TGTGCCAGCAGTCGAGGACTAGCGGTCTACAATGAGCAGTTCTTC.

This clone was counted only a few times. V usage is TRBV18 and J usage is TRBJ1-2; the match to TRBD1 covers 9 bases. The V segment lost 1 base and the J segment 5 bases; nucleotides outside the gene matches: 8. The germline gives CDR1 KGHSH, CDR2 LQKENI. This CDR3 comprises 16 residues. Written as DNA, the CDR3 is TGTGCCAGCTCACCACGTGGGACAGGGAGACTGTATGGCTACACCTTC. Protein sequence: CASSPRGTGRLYGYTF.

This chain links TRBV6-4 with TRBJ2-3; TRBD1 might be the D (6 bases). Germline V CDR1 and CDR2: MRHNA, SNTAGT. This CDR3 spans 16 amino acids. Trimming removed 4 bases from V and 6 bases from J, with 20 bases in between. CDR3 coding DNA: TGTGCCAGCAGTGTTCGGGGCTCCTCAGGGGCGGATACGCAGTATTTT. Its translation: CASSVRGSSGADTQYF.

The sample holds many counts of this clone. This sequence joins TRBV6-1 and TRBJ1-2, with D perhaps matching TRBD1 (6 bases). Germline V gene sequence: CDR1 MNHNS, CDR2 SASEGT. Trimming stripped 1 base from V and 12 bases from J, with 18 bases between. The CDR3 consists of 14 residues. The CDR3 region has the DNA TGTGCCAGCAGTGAAGAGGGGGGGATTGTAAGCAACACCTTC. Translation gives CASSEEGGIVSNTF.

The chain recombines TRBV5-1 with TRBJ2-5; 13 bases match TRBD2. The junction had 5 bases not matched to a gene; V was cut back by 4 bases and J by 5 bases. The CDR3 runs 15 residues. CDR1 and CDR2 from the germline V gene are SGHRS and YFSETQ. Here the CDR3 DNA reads TGCGCCAGCAGCCCCGGACTAGCGGGGGTGGAGACCCAGTACTTC. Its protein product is CASSPGLAGVETQYF.

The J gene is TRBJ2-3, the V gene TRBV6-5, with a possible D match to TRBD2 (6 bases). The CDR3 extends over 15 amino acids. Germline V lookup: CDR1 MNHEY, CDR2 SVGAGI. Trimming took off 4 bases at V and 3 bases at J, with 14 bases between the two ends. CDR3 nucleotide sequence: TGTGCCAGCAGTTCCGACACTAGCCGGACAGATACGCAGTATTTT. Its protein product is CASSSDTSRTDTQYF.

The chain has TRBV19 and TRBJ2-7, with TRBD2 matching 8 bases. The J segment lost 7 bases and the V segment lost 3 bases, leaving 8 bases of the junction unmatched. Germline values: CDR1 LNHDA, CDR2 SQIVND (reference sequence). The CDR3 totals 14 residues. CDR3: CASSISGGAREQYF. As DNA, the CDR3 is TGTGCCAGTAGTATTTCGGGGGGGGCGAGAGAGCAGTACTTC.

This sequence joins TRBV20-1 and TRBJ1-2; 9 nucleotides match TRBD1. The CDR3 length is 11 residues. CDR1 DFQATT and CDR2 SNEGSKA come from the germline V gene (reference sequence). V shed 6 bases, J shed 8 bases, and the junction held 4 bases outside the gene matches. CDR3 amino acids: CSAYRGLGYTF. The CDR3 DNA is TGCAGTGCGTACAGGGGGCTGGGCTACACCTTC.

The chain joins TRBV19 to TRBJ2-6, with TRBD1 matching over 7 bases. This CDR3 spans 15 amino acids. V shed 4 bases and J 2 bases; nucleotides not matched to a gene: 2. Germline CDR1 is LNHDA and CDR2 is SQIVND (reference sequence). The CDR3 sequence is CASSTTGAGANVLTF. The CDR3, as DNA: TGTGCCAGTAGTACCACAGGGGCTGGGGCCAACGTCCTGACTTTC.

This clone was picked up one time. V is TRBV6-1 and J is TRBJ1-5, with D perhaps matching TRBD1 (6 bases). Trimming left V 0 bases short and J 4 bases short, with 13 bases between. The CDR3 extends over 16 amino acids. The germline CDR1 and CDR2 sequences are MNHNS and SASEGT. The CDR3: CASSEARSRGNQPQHF. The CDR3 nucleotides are TGTGCCAGCAGTGAAGCCCGGTCGAGGGGGAATCAGCCCCAGCATTTT.

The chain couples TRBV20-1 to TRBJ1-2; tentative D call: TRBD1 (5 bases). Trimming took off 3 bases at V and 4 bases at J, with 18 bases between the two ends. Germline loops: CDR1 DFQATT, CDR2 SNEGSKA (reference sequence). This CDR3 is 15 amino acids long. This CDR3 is CSASSRDWGGYGYTF. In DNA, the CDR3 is TGCAGTGCTAGTTCTAGGGACTGGGGTGGCTATGGCTACACCTTC.

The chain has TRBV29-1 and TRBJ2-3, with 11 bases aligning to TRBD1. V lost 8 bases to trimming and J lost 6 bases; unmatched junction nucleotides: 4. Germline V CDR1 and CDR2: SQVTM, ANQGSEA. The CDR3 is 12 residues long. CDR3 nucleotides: TGCAGCACAGGACAGGGGGCGGATACGCAGTATTTT. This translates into CSTGQGADTQYF.

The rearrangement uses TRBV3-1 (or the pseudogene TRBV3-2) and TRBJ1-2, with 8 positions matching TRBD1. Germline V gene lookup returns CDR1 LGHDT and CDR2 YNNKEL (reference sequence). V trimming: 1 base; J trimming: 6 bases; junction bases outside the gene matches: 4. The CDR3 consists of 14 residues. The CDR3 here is CASSQATGVNGYTF. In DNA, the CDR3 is TGTGCCAGCAGCCAAGCGACAGGGGTTAATGGCTACACCTTC.

CDR3 sequence (DNA): TGTGCCAGCAGCTCGGGACAGGGGGGTAACAATGAGCAGTTCTTC. Protein product: CASSSGQGGNNEQFF. The chain is built from TRBV5-4 and TRBJ2-1; 11 nucleotides match TRBD1. The CDR3 has 15 amino acids. Trimming took 3 bases from V and 5 from J; bases not matched to a gene: 4. Germline CDR1 SGHNT, CDR2 YYREEE (reference sequence).

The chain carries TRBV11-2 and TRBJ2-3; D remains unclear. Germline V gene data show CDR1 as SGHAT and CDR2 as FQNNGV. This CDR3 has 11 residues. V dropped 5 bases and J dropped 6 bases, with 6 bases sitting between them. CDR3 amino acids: CASSLADTQYF. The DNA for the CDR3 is TGTGCCAGCAGCCTTGCGGATACGCAGTATTTT.